The 13 T cell receptor beta chains below were found in one sample sequenced in a study of OX40 agonist ivuxolimab in advanced cancers. Method: immunoSEQ multiplex PCR; TCRdb's copy keeps in-frame clones and lacks some. The sample has approximately 91,000 clones, around nine tenths seen once; the top ten hold roughly 0.5%. The starting material was CD4+ or CD8+ T cells sorted from blood, obtained in a trial of the OX40 agonist ivuxolimab. Every receptor here comes from an adult with an advanced solid tumor such as melanoma, head and neck, liver or kidney cancer.

The table lists this clone with a few counts. This chain links TRBV9 with TRBJ1-1; D uncertain. The CDR3 totals 13 residues. V was cut by 4 bases and J by 5 bases, with 12 bases left in between. CDR1 and CDR2 (germline): SGDLS, YYNGEE. In nucleotides, the CDR3 is TGTGCCAGCAGCTCAACAGCGGAAACTGAAGCTTTCTTT. Protein product: CASSSTAETEAFF.

The count of this clone is one. The chain carries TRBV21-1 and TRBJ2-1; the table's TRBD2 call for D was not verified on the DNA. TRBV21-1 is recorded as a pseudogene. This CDR3 region has 20 residues. The CDR3 region has the DNA TGTGCCAGCAGCAATTCTACGACCGGGACTAGTGGGGGGTCCGACCATGAGCAGTTCTTC. Protein sequence: CASSNSTTGTSGGSDHEQFF.

This clone has only a few counts. This chain connects TRBV23-1 to TRBJ2-7; TRBD1 agrees at 8 bases. Being an ORF, TRBV23-1 has a function that is uncertain. The V and J ends lost 6 bases and 4 bases, in that order; junction bases with no gene match: 29. The CDR3 contains 21 residues. Here the CDR3 DNA reads TGCGCCAGCAGCCAAAAACATCCACCAGGACAGGGTCTCAAGAGGGTTTACGAGCAGTACTTC. Its translation: CASSQKHPPGQGLKRVYEQYF.

The CDR3 spells CASMAGGLLNQPQHF. CDR3 coding DNA: TGTGCCAGTATGGCAGGGGGCCTTCTGAATCAGCCCCAGCATTTT. The chain joins TRBV19 to TRBJ1-5; 8 bases are a match to TRBD1. The CDR3 runs to 15 residues. Looked up from germline, CDR1 is LNHDA and CDR2 is SQIVND (reference sequence). V was clipped by 7 bases and J by 4 bases; unmatched bases: 9.

V usage is TRBV7-2 and J usage is TRBJ2-5; 7 positions agree with TRBD2. Germline-derived CDR1 and CDR2 are SGHTA and FQGNSA. The CDR3 runs 14 residues. After removal of 5 bases from V and 3 bases from J, the junction contained 6 bases not matched to a gene. The CDR3 nucleotides are TGTGCCAGCAGCCGTGGGGGAGGGGAAGAGACCCAGTACTTC. Protein product: CASSRGGGEETQYF.

The CDR3 protein is CASRDRTRDRVRQPQHF. The CDR3 region has the DNA TGTGCCAGCAGAGATCGAACCCGGGACAGGGTACGTCAGCCCCAGCATTTT. The rearrangement joins TRBV28 to TRBJ1-5, with 9 bases that match TRBD1. V lost 6 bases and J lost 6; bases outside the gene matches: 15. The CDR3 is 17 amino acids. CDR1 is MDHEN and CDR2 is SYDVKM in the germline V gene.

J is TRBJ2-5 and V is TRBV13; TRBD2 agrees at 11 bases. V was clipped by 5 bases and J by 2 bases; unmatched bases: 7. The CDR3 contains 16 residues. Germline loops: CDR1 PRHDT, CDR2 FYEKMQ (reference sequence). The CDR3 is CASSPNRLAGQETQYF. CDR3 coding DNA: TGTGCCAGCAGCCCCAATCGACTAGCGGGACAAGAGACCCAGTACTTC. The variable domain in full, completed from reference TRBV13 and TRBJ2-5, reads AAGVIQSPRHLIKEKRETATLKCYPIPRHDTVYWYQQGPGQDPQFLISFYEKMQSDKGSIPDRFSAQQFSDYHSELNMSSLELGDSALYFCASSPNRLAGQETQYFGPGTRLLVL.

The rearrangement joins TRBV10-3 to TRBJ2-1; 7 positions match TRBD1. There are 12 residues in the CDR3. J lost 7 bases, V lost 7 bases, and 4 bases had no gene match. Germline CDR1 and CDR2: ENHRY and SYGVKD. The CDR3 is CAIMGRGNEQFF. CDR3 in DNA: TGTGCCATCATGGGCAGGGGGAATGAGCAGTTCTTC.

The CDR3, as DNA: TGTGCCAGCGAGGGTCCAGGGGGTCTTTCCGGGGAGCTGTTTTTT. Its translation: CASEGPGGLSGELFF. The V call is TRBV28, the J call TRBJ2-2; 7 bases match TRBD1. The CDR3 has 15 amino acids. J lost 6 bases, V lost 8 bases, and 12 bases had no gene match. In germline, CDR1 is MDHEN, CDR2 SYDVKM. Full variable domain (rest looked up from reference TRBV28 and TRBJ2-2): DVKVTQSSRYLVKRTGEKVFLECVQDMDHENMFWYRQDPGLGLRLIYFSYDVKMKEKGDIPEGYSVSREKKERFSLILESASTNQTSMYLCASEGPGGLSGELFFGEGSRLTVL.

The chain joins TRBV10-3 to TRBJ2-1; 9 positions agree with TRBD1. Germline CDR1 reads ENHRY; CDR2 reads SYGVKD. V was clipped by 8 bases and J by 0 bases; unmatched bases: 8. This CDR3 has 16 residues. In DNA form, the CDR3 reads TGTGCCATCGGTCCCGGGACAGGGAACTCCTACAATGAGCAGTTCTTC. It is translated as CAIGPGTGNSYNEQFF.

The gene calls are TRBV6-5 and TRBJ2-7, with 8 positions matching TRBD2. Germline CDR1 is MNHEY and CDR2 is SVGAGI. The CDR3 covers 15 residues. V gave up 10 bases and J gave up 0 bases; unmatched junction bases: 11. The CDR3 reads CATTSPGGNSYEQYF. CDR3 bases: TGTGCCACCACCTCTCCGGGGGGGAACTCCTACGAGCAGTACTTC.

This clone was observed once. J is TRBJ1-2 and V is TRBV5-1, with D perhaps TRBD1 (5 bases). The CDR3 covers 15 residues. Looked up from germline, CDR1 is SGHRS and CDR2 is YFSETQ. V was cut by 5 bases and J by 0 bases, with 14 bases left in between. This CDR3 is CASSRAGTTNYGYTF. DNA for the CDR3: TGCGCCAGCAGTAGGGCTGGGACGACTAACTATGGCTACACCTTC.

This clone was observed once. V and J are TRBV6-5 and TRBJ2-7; 9 nucleotides line up with TRBD1. Trimming cost V 6 bases and J 6 bases; bases outside gene matches: 12. CDR1 is MNHEY and CDR2 is SVGAGI in the germline V gene. The CDR3 contains 15 residues. CDR3 amino acids: CASSLRDRASGEQYF. The CDR3 coding sequence is TGTGCCAGCAGCCTCCGGGACAGGGCTTCAGGCGAGCAGTACTTC.